This is a list of T cell receptor beta chains from one sample in a study of technical replicates of blood from a handful of donors. TCRdb keeps only in-frame clones here, not all; method: immunoSEQ multiplex PCR. Of roughly 82,000 clones listed, 80% to 95% are singletons. What was sequenced was T cells isolated from PBMCs. These receptors originate from a human donor in good health. CDR3s include the opening cysteine and the closing phenylalanine or tryptophan. The order of the fields is J gene, CDR3 length, D gene, V gene, clone size, CDR3 DNA, CDR3 protein. The D gene is left open where the match is weak. Rows may omit the clone size; those that give it use once, few, many or a size class.

J: TRBJ2-7; length: 16; D: TRBD1; V: TRBV2; size: NA; DNA: TGTGCCAGCAGTGGCCTACCGGGACAGGGGCCCCCCGAGCAGTACTTC; CDR3: CASSGLPGQGPPEQYF
J: TRBJ1-1; length: 14; D: TRBD1; V: TRBV6-6; size: NA; DNA: TGTGCCAGCAGTACAGGGGTAGCGAACACTGAAGCTTTCTTT; CDR3: CASSTGVANTEAFF
J: TRBJ1-1; length: 13; D: TRBD1; V: TRBV19; size: few; DNA: TGTGCCAGTAGTTTGACAGGGGTTAATGAAGCTTTCTTT; CDR3: CASSLTGVNEAFF
J: TRBJ2-2; length: 15; D: NA; V: TRBV6-5; size: NA; DNA: TGTGCCAGCAGAATCCTCGGACAGAACACCGGGGAGCTGTTTTTT; CDR3: CASRILGQNTGELFF
J: TRBJ2-2; length: 24; D: NA; V: TRBV12-5; size: NA; DNA: TGTGCTAGTGGTTCGCCCACTAGTGCGGTCGTAAAAGGCGTACCGGGAATGAACACCGGGGAGCTGTTTTTT; CDR3: CASGSPTSAVVKGVPGMNTGELFF
J: TRBJ1-1; length: 13; D: NA; V: TRBV5-1; size: NA; DNA: TGCGCCAGCAGCTTGGCCGGGATAACTGAAGCTTTCTTT; CDR3: CASSLAGITEAFF
J: TRBJ1-1; length: 18; D: TRBD1; V: TRBV11-2; size: NA; DNA: TGTGCCAGCAGCTTAAGGGGGACAGGGAGGACCACGAGCACTGAAGCTTTCTTT; CDR3: CASSLRGTGRTTSTEAFF
J: TRBJ1-2; length: 15; D: NA; V: TRBV5-4; size: NA; DNA: TGTGCCAGCAGCTTGGAAATGCGGGGCTCCTATGGCTACACCTTC; CDR3: CASSLEMRGSYGYTF
J: TRBJ1-3; length: 17; D: NA; V: TRBV9; size: NA; DNA: TGTGCCAGCAGCGTAGGGGTCAGGGGCGATTTCGGAAACACCATATATTTT; CDR3: CASSVGVRGDFGNTIYF
J: TRBJ2-3; length: 16; D: NA; V: TRBV7-9; size: NA; DNA: TGTGCCAGCAGCCCCGAAGGTTGGAGGACGACAGATACGCAGTATTTT; CDR3: CASSPEGWRTTDTQYF
J: TRBJ2-2; length: 14; D: TRBD2; V: TRBV19; size: NA; DNA: TGTGCCAGTAGACTAGCGGGAGGGCCCGGGGAGCTGTTTTTT; CDR3: CASRLAGGPGELFF